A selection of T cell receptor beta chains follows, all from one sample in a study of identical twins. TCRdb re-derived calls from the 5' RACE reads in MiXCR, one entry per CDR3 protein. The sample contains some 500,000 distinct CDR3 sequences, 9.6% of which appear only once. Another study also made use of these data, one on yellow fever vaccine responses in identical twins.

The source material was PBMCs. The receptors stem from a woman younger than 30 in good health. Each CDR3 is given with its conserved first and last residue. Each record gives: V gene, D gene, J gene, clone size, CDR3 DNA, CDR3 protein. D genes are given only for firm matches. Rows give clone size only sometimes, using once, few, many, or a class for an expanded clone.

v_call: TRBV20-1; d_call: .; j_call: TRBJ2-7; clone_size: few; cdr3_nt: TGCAGTGCTAGCGGGATGACCTACGAGCAGTACTTC; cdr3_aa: CSASGMTYEQYF
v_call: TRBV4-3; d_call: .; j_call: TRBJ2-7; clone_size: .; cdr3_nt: TGCGCCAGCAGCCAAGAAACTAGGGGGTTACCTTCCTACGAGCAGTACTTC; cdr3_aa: CASSQETRGLPSYEQYF
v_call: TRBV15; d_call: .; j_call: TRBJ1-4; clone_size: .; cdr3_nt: TGTGCCACCAGCAGCAACCCCCCACGGCCAGCAGGGAGCGAAAAACTGTTTTTT; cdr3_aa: CATSSNPPRPAGSEKLFF
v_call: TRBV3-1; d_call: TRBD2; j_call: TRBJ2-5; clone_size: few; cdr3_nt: TGTGCCAGCAGCCAATATAGCAGCGGGGGGGGACTATTAGAGACCCAGTACTTC; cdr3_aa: CASSQYSSGGGLLETQYF
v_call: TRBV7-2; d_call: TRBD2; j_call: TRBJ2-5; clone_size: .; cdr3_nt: TGTGCCAGCAGCTTAAGTACGGGAGGGATGGCCCAGTACTTC; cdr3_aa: CASSLSTGGMAQYF
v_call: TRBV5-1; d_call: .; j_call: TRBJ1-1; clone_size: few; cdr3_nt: TGCGCCAGCACTGGCTCAGGGAGGACTGAAGCTTTCTTT; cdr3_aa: CASTGSGRTEAFF
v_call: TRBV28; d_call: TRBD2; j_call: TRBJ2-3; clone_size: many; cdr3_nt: TGTGCCAGCAGTTTATCCCGACTAGCGGGAGTCGGGACAGATACGCAGTATTTT; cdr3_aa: CASSLSRLAGVGTDTQYF
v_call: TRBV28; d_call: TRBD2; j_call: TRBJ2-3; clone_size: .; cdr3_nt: TGTGCCAGTTTGAAGAGCGGGGGGGAGGTTGGAGATACGCAGTATTTT; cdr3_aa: CASLKSGGEVGDTQYF
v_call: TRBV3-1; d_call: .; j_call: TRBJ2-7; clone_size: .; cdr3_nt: TGTGCCAGCAGCCAAAACATCTACGAGCAGTACTTC; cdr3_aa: CASSQNIYEQYF
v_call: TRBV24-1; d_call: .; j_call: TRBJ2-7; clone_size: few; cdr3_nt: TGTGCCACCAGTGATTCTAGTATCTACGAGCAGTACTTC; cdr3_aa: CATSDSSIYEQYF
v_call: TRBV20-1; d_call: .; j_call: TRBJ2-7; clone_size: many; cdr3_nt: TGCAGCGCTGGAGGGGCGATCTCCTACGAGCAGTACTTC; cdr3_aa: CSAGGAISYEQYF
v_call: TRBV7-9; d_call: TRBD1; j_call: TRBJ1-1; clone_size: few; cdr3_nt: TGTGCCAGCAGCTCGACAGGGTGGGGCACTGAAGCTTTCTTT; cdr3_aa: CASSSTGWGTEAFF
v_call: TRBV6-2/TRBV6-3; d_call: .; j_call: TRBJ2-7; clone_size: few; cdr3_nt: TGTGCCAGCAGCATCCTCTCCTACGAGCAGTACTTC; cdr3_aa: CASSILSYEQYF
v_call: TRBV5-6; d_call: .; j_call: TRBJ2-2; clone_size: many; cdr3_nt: TGTGCCAGCAGCTACATAACGCAGGGGCTCGGGGAGCTGTTTTTT; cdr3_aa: CASSYITQGLGELFF
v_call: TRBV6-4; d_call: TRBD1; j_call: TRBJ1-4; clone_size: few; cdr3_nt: TGTGCCAGCAGTGCTCAGATTACAGGGGCGTTGGGCGGTGATGAAAAACTGTTTTTT; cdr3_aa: CASSAQITGALGGDEKLFF
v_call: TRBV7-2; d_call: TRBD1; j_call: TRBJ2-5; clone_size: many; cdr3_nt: TGTGCCAGCAGCTTGGGACAGACGTACCAAGAGACCCAGTACTTC; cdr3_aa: CASSLGQTYQETQYF
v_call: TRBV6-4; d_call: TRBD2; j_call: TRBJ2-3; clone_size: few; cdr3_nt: TGTGCCAGCAGTGTCTCCGGGACTAGCGGGAAGCCAGATACGCAGTATTTT; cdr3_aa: CASSVSGTSGKPDTQYF
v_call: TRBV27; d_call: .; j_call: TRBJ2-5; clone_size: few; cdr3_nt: TGTGCCAGCACCAGGTCGGGAGAAGAGACCCAGTACTTC; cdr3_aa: CASTRSGEETQYF
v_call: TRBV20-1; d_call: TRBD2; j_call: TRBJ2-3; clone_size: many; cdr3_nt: TGCAGTGCTAGAGGTGGGACTAGCGGGAGCCGTACAGATACGCAGTATTTT; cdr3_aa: CSARGGTSGSRTDTQYF
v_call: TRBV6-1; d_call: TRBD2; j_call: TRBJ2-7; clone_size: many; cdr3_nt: TGTGCCAGCAGTCGTCCAACCACTAGCGGGACCTACGAGCAGTACTTC; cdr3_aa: CASSRPTTSGTYEQYF
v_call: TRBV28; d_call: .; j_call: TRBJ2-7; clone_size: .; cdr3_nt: TGTGCCAGCAGTTTGGGCGTCGGGGACGAGCAGTACTTC; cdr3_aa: CASSLGVGDEQYF
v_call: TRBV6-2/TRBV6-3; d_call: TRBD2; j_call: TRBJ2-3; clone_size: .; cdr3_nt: TGTGCCAGCAGTTACGGAGCGGGGATCACAGATACGCAGTATTTT; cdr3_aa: CASSYGAGITDTQYF
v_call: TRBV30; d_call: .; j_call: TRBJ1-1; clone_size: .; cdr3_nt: TGTGCCTACCTAGGACGGATGAACACTGAAGCTTTCTTT; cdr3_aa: CAYLGRMNTEAFF